The sequence of this T cell receptor beta chain was determined in a study of monozygotic twins with inflammatory bowel disease. Study-level results: Varying immunosuppressive regimens may have increased patient repertoire variability. By inverse Simpson index, TCRbeta diversity was lower in IBD patients than in healthy co-twins. Especially where disease activity was present, IBD patients had fewer clonotypes in common with others than healthy twins did.

The authors drew roughly 2.5 ml of blood from each donor. Following a re-call of the 5' RACE reads, TCRdb has one entry per CDR3 protein and lacks DNA. The sample table sets out 310,000 or so distinct CDR3 sequences. CDR3 length: 12 residues. CDR1 SGHRS and CDR2 YFSETQ come from the germline V gene. Details on this clonotype: Antigen specificity is unknown.

What was sequenced was blood. The sequence came from a human donor with ulcerative colitis or Crohn's disease, or a healthy co-twin of an affected twin (not recorded which). V usage is TRBV5-1 and J usage is TRBJ2-2. The CDR3 sequence: CASSLSTGELFF.